Listed here are 24 T cell receptor beta chains from one sample, sequenced in a study of blood T cells in healthy people across ages. It was with a sample-barcoded 5' primer and a J-beta primer mix that a second PCR of about 6 to 12 cycles was run. TCRdb reprocessed the 5' RACE reads with MiXCR, giving one entry per CDR3 protein. This sample yields 1.5 million to 2 million distinct CDR3 sequences, of which just under 50% are seen a single time; around 2.1% belongs to the top ten. Sequenced sample: blood. Every receptor here comes from a woman aged 40 to 55 in good health.

The chain carries TRBV2 and TRBJ1-2; D gene unclear. The CDR3 has 11 amino acids. Germline CDR1 is SNHLY and CDR2 is FYNNEI. The V end lost 8 bases, the J end lost 10 bases, and 14 bases lay between the germline ends. CDR3 DNA: TGTGCCAGCGGGAGCGGGTTACCCTACACCTTC. As protein: CASGSGLPYTF.

This clonotype turned up a few times. This sequence joins TRBV7-2 and TRBJ1-2; D perhaps matches TRBD1 (5 bases). CDR1 is SGHTA, CDR2 FQGNSA, per germline. This CDR3 is built from 15 residues. V lost 1 base to trimming and J lost 1 base, with 10 bases between them. The CDR3 region is CASSLGSGLNYGYTF. CDR3 nucleotide sequence: TGTGCCAGCAGCTTAGGTTCAGGGCTTAACTATGGCTACACCTTC.

J is TRBJ2-5 and V is TRBV6-5, with a weak D call TRBD1 (6 bases). The DNA end is a closer match to TRBJ2-7, so the J assignment may be wrong. Germline V gives CDR1 MNHEY, CDR2 SVGAGI. The CDR3 loop spans 13 amino acids. The CDR3 spells CASSRQVAYEQYF. The CDR3 DNA follows: TGTGCCAGCTCGAGACAGGTCGCCTACGAGCAGTACTTC.

The gene calls are TRBV2 and TRBJ1-2, with D perhaps matching TRBD1 (6 bases). The germline V gene encodes CDR1 SNHLY and CDR2 FYNNEI. Trimming removed 8 bases at V and 6 bases at J, with 22 bases between. The CDR3 consists of 15 residues. DNA for the CDR3: TGTGCCAGCCTTGCCCGGGACACTTTTCTAAATGGCTACACCTTC. This translates into CASLARDTFLNGYTF.

V usage is TRBV29-1 and J usage is TRBJ1-2; a weak D match, TRBD1 (5 bases). The germline V gene encodes CDR1 SQVTM and CDR2 ANQGSEA. Trimming shortened V by 6 bases and J by 1 base, and 12 bases separated the two germline ends. This CDR3 spans 13 amino acids. The DNA of the CDR3 is TGCAGCGTCGCCTCAGGGCTTAACTATGGCTACACCTTC. Protein: CSVASGLNYGYTF.

The chain has TRBV14 and TRBJ1-1, with D possibly matching TRBD1 (6 bases). Trimming removed 2 bases from V and 0 bases from J, with 16 bases in between. CDR3 length equals 17 residues. Germline V lookup: CDR1 SGHDN, CDR2 FVKESK. The CDR3 DNA reads TGTGCCAGCAGCCAATACGCGTGGGGGGCGCTGAACACTGAAGCTTTCTTT. Protein product: CASSQYAWGALNTEAFF.

In this sample, this clonotype turned up a few times. This chain uses TRBV3-1 with TRBJ2-4; possible D gene TRBD2, 6 bases. The CDR3 is 16 residues long. Germline values: CDR1 LGHDT, CDR2 YNNKEL (reference sequence). The V end lost 5 bases, the J end lost 4 bases, and 18 bases lay between the germline ends. This CDR3 is CASSSRDGGIKNIQYF. CDR3 sequence (DNA): TGTGCCAGCAGCTCCCGGGACGGCGGGATAAAAAACATTCAGTACTTC.

The rearrangement uses TRBV20-1 and TRBJ2-3; 7 nucleotides line up with TRBD1. Germline V gives CDR1 DFQATT, CDR2 SNEGSKA (reference sequence). With V trimmed by 3 bases and J by 10 bases, 4 bases remained unmatched. The CDR3 has 11 residues. The CDR3 DNA reads as TGCAGTGCTAGTTTACAGGGGCCGCAGTATTTT. Its translation: CSASLQGPQYF.

The J gene is TRBJ2-5, the V gene TRBV2; TRBD1 aligns across 7 bases. CDR1 and CDR2 from the germline V gene are SNHLY and FYNNEI. V shed 8 bases, J shed 2 bases, and the junction held 17 bases outside the gene matches. The CDR3 loop spans 17 amino acids. The CDR3, as DNA: TGTGCCAGCTCCTCGGGGCTGGTAGGGGGCAGGCAAGAGACCCAGTACTTC. Its protein product is CASSSGLVGGRQETQYF. Looking up the rest from reference TRBV2 and TRBJ2-5 gives the full variable domain: EPEVTQTPSHQVTQMGQEVILRCVPISNHLYFYWYRQILGQKVEFLVSFYNNEISEKSEIFDDQFSVERPDGSNFTLKIRSTKLEDSAMYFCASSSGLVGGRQETQYFGPGTRLLVL.

The V call is TRBV6-6, the J call TRBJ2-5; 7 nucleotides line up with TRBD1. This CDR3 spans 14 amino acids. V lost 7 bases, J lost 4 bases, and 9 bases stayed unmatched. Germline V gene lookup returns CDR1 MNHNY and CDR2 SVGAGI (reference sequence). CDR3 DNA sequence: TGTGCCAGCACCATGACAGGGAAAGGAGAGACCCAGTACTTC. This translates into CASTMTGKGETQYF.

The chain recombines TRBV14 with TRBJ1-2; D is undetermined. Looked up from germline, CDR1 is SGHDN and CDR2 is FVKESK. CDR3 length equals 16 residues. Trimming removed 5 bases from V and 1 base from J, with 17 bases in between. The CDR3 loop reads CASSSRPVENNYGYTF. CDR3 nucleotide sequence: TGTGCCAGCAGCTCCCGTCCAGTAGAGAATAACTATGGCTACACCTTC.

This chain joins TRBV28 and TRBJ2-7; D ambiguous. Trimming cost V 6 bases and J 2 bases, with 14 bases left between them. Germline assignment: CDR1 MDHEN and CDR2 SYDVKM. This CDR3 has 14 residues. DNA of the CDR3: TGTGCCAGCAGGAAAGCCGCAATGCCCTACGAGCAGTACTTC. It specifies CASRKAAMPYEQYF.

This clonotype was detected a few times. The chain combines TRBV6-5 with TRBJ2-1; 10 nucleotides line up with TRBD2. Germline-derived CDR1 and CDR2 are MNHEY and SVGAGI. The V and J ends lost 10 bases and 0 bases, in that order; junction bases with no gene match: 6. The CDR3 length is 15 residues. The CDR3 nucleotides are TGTGCCACTAGCGGGGGTCCGAGCTCCTACAATGAGCAGTTCTTC. Encoded protein: CATSGGPSSYNEQFF.

At least ten counts were recorded for this clonotype. This sequence joins TRBV12-3 or TRBV12-4 and TRBJ2-5; the D is unclear. Trimming stripped 2 bases from V and 5 bases from J, with 6 bases between. This CDR3 has 12 residues. The chain's CDR3 is CASSLIGETQYF. The CDR3, as DNA: TGTGCCAGCAGTTTAATCGGGGAGACCCAGTACTTC.

CDR3 protein: CASSEGGGRQSKQYF. DNA of the CDR3: TGTGCCAGCAGTGAAGGCGGGGGTAGGCAATCAAAGCAGTACTTC. J is TRBJ2-5 and V is TRBV6-1, with 7 bases fitting TRBD2. Germline CDR1 reads MNHNS; CDR2 reads SASEGT. V trimming: 1 base; J trimming: 11 bases; junction bases outside the gene matches: 13. The CDR3 consists of 15 residues.

The chain recombines TRBV18 with TRBJ2-1, with D hard to call. Germline V lookup: CDR1 KGHSH, CDR2 LQKENI. V lost 5 bases to trimming and J lost 4 bases, with 9 bases between them. The CDR3 runs to 13 residues. The CDR3 region is CASSTLQYNEQFF. Written as DNA, the CDR3 is TGTGCCAGCTCAACACTACAATACAATGAGCAGTTCTTC.

This clonotype was seen a few times. The J gene is TRBJ2-7, the V gene TRBV12-3 or TRBV12-4; 8 nucleotides match TRBD1. The CDR3 is 13 amino acids. Trimming cost V 5 bases and J 5 bases; bases outside gene matches: 5. In nucleotides, the CDR3 is TGTGCCAGCAGTCCTACGGACAGGGACGAGCAGTACTTC. Amino acids: CASSPTDRDEQYF.

This clonotype appeared a single time. V gene TRBV13 combines with J gene TRBJ2-3; 9 nucleotides align to TRBD2. CDR1 is PRHDT and CDR2 is FYEKMQ in the germline V gene (reference sequence). This CDR3 spans 13 amino acids. J was trimmed by 5 bases and V by 5 bases; bases with no gene match: 2. In nucleotides, the CDR3 is TGTGCCAGCAGCGCGGGGGGGCAAGATACGCAGTATTTT. Translation: CASSAGGQDTQYF.

There are a few counts of this clonotype. The rearrangement uses TRBV10-3 and TRBJ2-3; D call uncertain. V shed 4 bases and J shed 1 base, with 0 bases lying between them. Germline CDR1 is ENHRY and CDR2 is SYGVKD. The CDR3 runs to 11 residues. The CDR3 DNA sequence: TGTGCCATCAGTGGCACAGATACGCAGTATTTT. Translating it yields CAISGTDTQYF.

The gene calls are TRBV29-1 and TRBJ2-1; D gene ambiguous. The germline V and J ends were trimmed by 6 bases and 0 bases, with 15 bases remaining between them. Germline CDR1 SQVTM, CDR2 ANQGSEA. The CDR3 spans 15 residues. The CDR3 loop is CSVKTAELSYNEQFF. CDR3 sequence (DNA): TGCAGCGTCAAGACCGCCGAGCTCTCCTACAATGAGCAGTTCTTC.

As regards this clonotype: One end of the junction does not line up with germline, which may come from a read error. The rearrangement links TRBV20-1 to TRBJ1-2; no definite D call. This CDR3 comprises 12 residues. Germline lookup yields CDR1 DFQATT and CDR2 SNEGSKA (reference sequence). Here the CDR3 DNA reads TGCAGTGCTAGTCCCAGGTCATATGACTACACCTTC. Amino acids: CSASPRSYDYTF.

V gene TRBV4-2 combines with J gene TRBJ2-1; D possibly matches TRBD1 or TRBD2 (6 bases each). From germline, CDR1 is LGHNA and CDR2 YNFKEQ. The CDR3 runs 15 residues. Trimming left V 7 bases short and J 2 bases short, with 15 bases between. In DNA, the CDR3 is TGTGCCAGCACCCCGGGGGCTAGCGCCTACAATGAGCAGTTCTTC. The encoded protein is CASTPGASAYNEQFF.

CDR3 DNA: TGTGCCAGCAGCGCCCCGGGACTATACAATCAAAAACTGTTTTTT. Translated: CASSAPGLYNQKLFF. The J gene is TRBJ1-4, the V gene TRBV12-3 or TRBV12-4; a weak D match, TRBD1 (5 bases). The V and J ends lost 6 bases and 9 bases respectively, with 20 bases between them. The CDR3 is made up of 15 amino acids.

The V and J genes are TRBV20-1 and TRBJ1-2, with D maybe TRBD1 (5 bases). Per germline, CDR1 DFQATT and CDR2 SNEGSKA (reference sequence). V lost 6 bases to trimming and J lost 2 bases, with 13 bases between them. The CDR3 sequence is 13 residues long. The CDR3 DNA is TGCAGTGCCGCCAACGGGGCGAACTATGGCTACACCTTC. Translated: CSAANGANYGYTF.